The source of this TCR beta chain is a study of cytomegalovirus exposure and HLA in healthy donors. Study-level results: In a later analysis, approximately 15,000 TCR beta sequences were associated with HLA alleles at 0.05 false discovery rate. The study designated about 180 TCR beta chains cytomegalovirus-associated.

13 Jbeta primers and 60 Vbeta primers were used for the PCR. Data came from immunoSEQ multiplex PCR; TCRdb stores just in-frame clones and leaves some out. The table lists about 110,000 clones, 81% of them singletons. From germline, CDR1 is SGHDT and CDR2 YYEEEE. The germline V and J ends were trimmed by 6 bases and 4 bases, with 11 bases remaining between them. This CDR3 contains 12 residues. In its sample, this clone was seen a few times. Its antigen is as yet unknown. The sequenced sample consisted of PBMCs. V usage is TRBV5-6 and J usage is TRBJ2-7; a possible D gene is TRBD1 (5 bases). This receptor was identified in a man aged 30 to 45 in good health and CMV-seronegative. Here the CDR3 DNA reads TGTGCCAGCACCAAGACAGCTTACGAGCAGTACTTC. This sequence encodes CASTKTAYEQYF.